Below, 9 T cell receptor beta chains from the same sample are listed, as sequenced in a study of T cells in localized non-small cell lung cancer. The table came from immunoSEQ multiplex PCR; TCRdb's copy has only in-frame clones and leaves some out. The repertoire has tens of thousands of clones, roughly 87% of them found once; the top ten carry less than 9.5%. This sample comprised peripheral blood, obtained before any cancer treatment. The receptor set was obtained from a woman between 40 and 69 years old with stage I lung adenocarcinoma.

V gene TRBV7-3 combines with J gene TRBJ2-1; the D gene is possibly TRBD2 (6 bases). Germline V gene sequence: CDR1 SGHTA, CDR2 FQGTGA. Trimming pared 2 bases from V and 3 bases from J, leaving 11 bases between. This CDR3 is 15 amino acids long. CDR3 in amino acids: CASSLYPSDYNEQFF. DNA for the CDR3: TGTGCCAGCAGCTTATATCCTAGCGACTACAATGAGCAGTTCTTC.

The chain combines TRBV7-2 with TRBJ1-2; D possibly corresponds to TRBD1 (5 bases). Trimming shortened V by 4 bases and J by 6 bases, and 18 bases separated the two germline ends. The CDR3 is 15 amino acids. Germline CDR1 reads SGHTA; CDR2 reads FQGNSA. The CDR3 DNA follows: TGTGCCAGCAGCTCGAGACAGCGATTGTCAGATGGCTACACCTTC. Translation: CASSSRQRLSDGYTF.

This sequence joins TRBV5-1 and TRBJ1-3; D not resolved. Germline V lookup: CDR1 SGHRS, CDR2 YFSETQ. V gave up 4 bases and J gave up 4 bases, with 6 bases separating them. The CDR3 consists of 12 residues. CDR3: CASSRDGNTIYF. The CDR3 DNA is TGCGCCAGCAGCAGAGACGGAAACACCATATATTTT.

The V call is TRBV7-9, the J call TRBJ1-1, with D unclear. Trimming took 5 bases from V and 2 from J, leaving 15 bases between them. The CDR3 contains 15 residues. Germline CDR1 reads SEHNR; CDR2 reads FQNEAQ (reference sequence). The CDR3, as DNA: TGTGCCAGCAGCCCAGCGGGGTGGGAAAACACTGAAGCTTTCTTT. This codes for CASSPAGWENTEAFF. The whole variable domain, filled in from reference TRBV7-9 and TRBJ1-1, reads DTGVSQNPRHKITKRGQNVTFRCDPISEHNRLYWYRQTLGQGPEFLTYFQNEAQLEKSRLLSDRFSAERPKGSFSTLEIQRTEQGDSAMYLCASSPAGWENTEAFFGQGTRLTVV.

The rearrangement uses TRBV30 and TRBJ1-2, with D unresolved. The CDR3 consists of 14 residues. V was trimmed by 2 bases and J by 5 bases, leaving 15 bases between them. Germline values: CDR1 GTSNPN, CDR2 SVGIG (reference sequence). CDR3 sequence reads: CAWSRPGGYYGYTF. The CDR3, as DNA: TGTGCCTGGAGTCGCCCAGGAGGGTATTATGGCTACACCTTC.

Turning to this clone: This same CDR3 is encoded by further DNA sequences in the sample. The CDR3 DNA reads as TGTGCCAGCAGCTTAGAGGCGGAGGCTGCCTATGGCTACACCTTC. Translating gives CASSLEAEAAYGYTF. The chain joins TRBV11-2 to TRBJ1-2, with D hard to call. Germline CDR1 reads SGHAT; CDR2 reads FQNNGV. The CDR3 length is 15 residues. Trimming stripped 0 bases from V and 4 bases from J, with 12 bases between.

CDR3 DNA sequence: TGTGCCAGCAGCCAATGGACCACTGCCCCGGTCGGTGGGGCCAACGTCCTGACTTTC. Protein sequence: CASSQWTTAPVGGANVLTF. The rearrangement uses TRBV4-2 and TRBJ2-6; D is uncertain. CDR1 is LGHNA and CDR2 is YNFKEQ in the germline V gene. V shed 2 bases and J shed 3 bases, with 20 bases lying between them. This CDR3 is built from 19 residues.

The chain uses TRBV2 and TRBJ2-5; D not certain. The V end was cut by 1 base, the J end by 3 bases, with 6 bases between. There are 13 residues in the CDR3. Germline assignment: CDR1 SNHLY and CDR2 FYNNEI. CDR3 sequence (DNA): TGTGCCAGCAGTGAAGGCCCTAAAGAGACCCAGTACTTC. It yields the protein CASSEGPKETQYF.

This chain uses TRBV6-1 with TRBJ2-1, with a weak D call TRBD2 (5 bases). The CDR3 is made up of 15 amino acids. Deletions cut 0 bases from V and 1 base from J, with 7 bases between. Germline loops: CDR1 MNHNS, CDR2 SASEGT. The CDR3 DNA reads as TGTGCCAGCAGTGAAGCTGCGGGTTCCTACAATGAGCAGTTCTTC. This gives the protein CASSEAAGSYNEQFF.